These T cell receptor beta chains were read from a single sample in a study of shared clonotypes between healthy human individuals. TCRdb's table, derived via immunoSEQ multiplex PCR, lists solely in-frame clones and lacks some. The sample consists of roughly 2.1 million clones, 90% to 95% of them appearing once. Sequenced: naive CD8+ T cells from PBMCs. These receptors were collected from a man younger than 35 in good health. Some clones in this sample may be carry-over from other donors' samples. CDR3s include the opening cysteine and the closing phenylalanine or tryptophan. D genes are given only for firm matches. Size tells how often a clone was seen (once, few, many) or the class of an expanded clone, and some rows leave it out.

v_call: TRBV27
j_call: TRBJ2-7
clone_size: .
d_call: .
cdr3_nt: TGTGCCAGCAGTTTTCAGGGGTTAATCTACGAGCAGTACTTC
cdr3_aa: CASSFQGLIYEQYF

v_call: TRBV28
j_call: TRBJ1-1
clone_size: .
d_call: .
cdr3_nt: TGTGCCAGCAGTTTAGGAGAGGGGTTGAACACTGAAGCTTTCTTT
cdr3_aa: CASSLGEGLNTEAFF

v_call: TRBV27
j_call: TRBJ1-2
clone_size: .
d_call: TRBD1
cdr3_nt: TGTGCCAGCAGTCCCTGGGACAGCAACACTAACTATGGCTACACCTTC
cdr3_aa: CASSPWDSNTNYGYTF

v_call: TRBV7-8
j_call: TRBJ2-6
clone_size: .
d_call: .
cdr3_nt: TGTGCCAGCACCAGGTCCTCTGGGGCCAACGTCCTGACTTTC
cdr3_aa: CASTRSSGANVLTF

v_call: TRBV27
j_call: TRBJ2-2
clone_size: .
d_call: TRBD1
cdr3_nt: TGTGCCAGCAGTTACTGGACAGGGGACGGGGAGCTGTTTTTT
cdr3_aa: CASSYWTGDGELFF

v_call: TRBV4-2
j_call: TRBJ2-3
clone_size: .
d_call: .
cdr3_nt: TGTGCCAGCAGCCAAGCCGGGAACACAGATACGCAGTATTTT
cdr3_aa: CASSQAGNTDTQYF

v_call: TRBV28
j_call: TRBJ2-3
clone_size: .
d_call: TRBD1
cdr3_nt: TGTGCCAGCAGTGCGAGCGGACAGGGATGGTCAGATACGCAGTATTTT
cdr3_aa: CASSASGQGWSDTQYF

v_call: TRBV2
j_call: TRBJ2-2
clone_size: once
d_call: TRBD2
cdr3_nt: TGTGCCAGCAGGGGGAGCGGGGTGAACACCGGGGAGCTGTTTTTT
cdr3_aa: CASRGSGVNTGELFF

v_call: TRBV5-1
j_call: TRBJ2-7
clone_size: .
d_call: TRBD2
cdr3_nt: TGCGCCAGCAGCTTGGGACTAGCGGGTGTGGCCTACGAGCAGTACTTC
cdr3_aa: CASSLGLAGVAYEQYF

v_call: TRBV4-1
j_call: TRBJ2-1
clone_size: .
d_call: .
cdr3_nt: TGCGCCAGCAGCCAAGTTATCCGCGATGAGCAGTTCTTC
cdr3_aa: CASSQVIRDEQFF

v_call: TRBV10-2
j_call: TRBJ1-5
clone_size: .
d_call: .
cdr3_nt: TGCGCCAGCAGTTTGGGACGTAATCAGCCCCAGCATTTT
cdr3_aa: CASSLGRNQPQHF

v_call: TRBV13
j_call: TRBJ2-3
clone_size: .
d_call: TRBD2
cdr3_nt: TGTGCCAGCAGCCCAGCCCCGGGGAGGGGCACAGATACGCAGTATTTT
cdr3_aa: CASSPAPGRGTDTQYF

v_call: TRBV30
j_call: TRBJ2-2
clone_size: few
d_call: .
cdr3_nt: TGTGCCTGGAGGCGGGACACCGGGGAGCTGTTTTTT
cdr3_aa: CAWRRDTGELFF